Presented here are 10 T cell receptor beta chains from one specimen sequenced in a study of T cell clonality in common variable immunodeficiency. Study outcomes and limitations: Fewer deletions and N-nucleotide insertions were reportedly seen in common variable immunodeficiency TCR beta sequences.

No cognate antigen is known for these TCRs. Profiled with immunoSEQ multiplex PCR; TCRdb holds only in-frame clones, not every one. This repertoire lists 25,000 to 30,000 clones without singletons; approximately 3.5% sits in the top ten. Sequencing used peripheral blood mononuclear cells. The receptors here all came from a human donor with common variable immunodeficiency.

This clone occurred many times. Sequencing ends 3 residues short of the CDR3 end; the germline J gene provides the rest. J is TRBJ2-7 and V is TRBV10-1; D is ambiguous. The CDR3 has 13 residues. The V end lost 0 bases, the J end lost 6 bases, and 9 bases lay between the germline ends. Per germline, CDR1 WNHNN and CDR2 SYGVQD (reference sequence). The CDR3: CASSESNKGEQYF. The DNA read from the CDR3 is TGCGCCAGCAGTGAGTCAAACAAAGGCGAG.

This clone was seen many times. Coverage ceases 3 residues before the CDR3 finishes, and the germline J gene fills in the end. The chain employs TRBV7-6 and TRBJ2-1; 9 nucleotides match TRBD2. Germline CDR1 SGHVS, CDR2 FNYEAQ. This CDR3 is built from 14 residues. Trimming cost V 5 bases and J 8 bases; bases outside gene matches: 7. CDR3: CASSGLAGAHEQFF. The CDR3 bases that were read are TGTGCCAGCAGCGGGTTAGCGGGAGCACATGAG.

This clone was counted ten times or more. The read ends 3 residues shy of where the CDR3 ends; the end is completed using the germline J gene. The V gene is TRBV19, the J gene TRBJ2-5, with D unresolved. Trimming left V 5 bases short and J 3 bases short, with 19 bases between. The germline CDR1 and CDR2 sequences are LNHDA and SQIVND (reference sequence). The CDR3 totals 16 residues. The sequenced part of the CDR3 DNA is TGTGCCAGTAGTCCCCACGCAGTGGCAGGAGAAGAGACC. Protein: CASSPHAVAGEET. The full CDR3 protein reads CASSPHAVAGEETQYF.

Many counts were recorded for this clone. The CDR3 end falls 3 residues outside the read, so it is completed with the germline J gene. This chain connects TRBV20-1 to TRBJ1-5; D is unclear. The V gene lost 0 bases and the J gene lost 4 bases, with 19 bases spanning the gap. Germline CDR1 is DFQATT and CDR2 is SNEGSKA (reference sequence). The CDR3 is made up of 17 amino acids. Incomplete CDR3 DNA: TGCAGTGCTAGAGATCGTTTAGGTACCAGACTTAATCAGCCC. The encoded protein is CSARDRLGTRLNQP. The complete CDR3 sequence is CSARDRLGTRLNQPQHF.

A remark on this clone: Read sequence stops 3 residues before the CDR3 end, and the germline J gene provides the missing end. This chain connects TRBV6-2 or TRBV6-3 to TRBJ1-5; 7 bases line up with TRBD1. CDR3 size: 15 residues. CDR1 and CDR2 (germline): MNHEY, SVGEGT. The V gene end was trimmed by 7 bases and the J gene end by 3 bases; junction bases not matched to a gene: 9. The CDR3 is CASTPTDRPNQPQHF. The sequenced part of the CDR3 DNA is TGTGCCAGCACCCCAACGGACAGGCCCAATCAGCCC.

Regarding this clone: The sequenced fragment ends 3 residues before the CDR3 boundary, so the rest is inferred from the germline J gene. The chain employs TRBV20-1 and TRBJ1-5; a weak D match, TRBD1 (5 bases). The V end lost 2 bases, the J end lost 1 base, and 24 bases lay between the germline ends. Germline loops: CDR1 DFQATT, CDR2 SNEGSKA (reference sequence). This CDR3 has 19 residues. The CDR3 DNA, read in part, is TGCAGTGCTAGAACCCCGGGGGTTGGGCTCATAAGAAGCAATCAGCCC. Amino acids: CSARTPGVGLIRSNQP. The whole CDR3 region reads CSARTPGVGLIRSNQPQHF.

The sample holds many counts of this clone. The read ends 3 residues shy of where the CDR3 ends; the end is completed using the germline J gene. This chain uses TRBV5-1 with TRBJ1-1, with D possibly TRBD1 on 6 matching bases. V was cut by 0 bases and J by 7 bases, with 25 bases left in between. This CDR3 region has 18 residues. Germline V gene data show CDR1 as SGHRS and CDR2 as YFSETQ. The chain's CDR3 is CASSLGTPPGAWTSEAFF. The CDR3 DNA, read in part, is TGCGCCAGCAGCTTGGGAACTCCACCAGGGGCCTGGACGAGTGAA.

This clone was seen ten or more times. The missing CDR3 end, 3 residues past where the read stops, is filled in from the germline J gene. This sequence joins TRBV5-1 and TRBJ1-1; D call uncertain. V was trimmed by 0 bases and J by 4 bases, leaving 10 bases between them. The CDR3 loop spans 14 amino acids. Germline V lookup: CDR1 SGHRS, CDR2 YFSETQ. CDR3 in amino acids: CASSLEGLRTEAFF. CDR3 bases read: TGCGCCAGCAGCTTGGAGGGTCTGCGCACTGAA.

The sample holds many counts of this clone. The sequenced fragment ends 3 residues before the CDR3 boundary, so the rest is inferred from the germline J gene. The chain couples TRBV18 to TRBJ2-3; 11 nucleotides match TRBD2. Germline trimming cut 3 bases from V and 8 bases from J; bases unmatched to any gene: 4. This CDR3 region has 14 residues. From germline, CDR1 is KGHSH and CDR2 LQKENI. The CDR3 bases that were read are TGTGCCAGCTCACCCGGGACTAGCGGCGGTACG. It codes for CASSPGTSGGT. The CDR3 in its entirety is CASSPGTSGGTQYF.

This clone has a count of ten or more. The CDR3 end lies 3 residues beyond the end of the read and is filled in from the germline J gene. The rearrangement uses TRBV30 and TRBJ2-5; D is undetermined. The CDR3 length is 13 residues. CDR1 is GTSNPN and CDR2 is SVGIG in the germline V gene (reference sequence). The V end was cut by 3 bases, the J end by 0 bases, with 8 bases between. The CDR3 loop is CAWRTKYQETQYF. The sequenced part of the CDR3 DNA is TGTGCCTGGAGGACAAAGTACCAAGAGACC.